The rows below give T cell receptor beta chains drawn from one sample of a study of blood T cell repertoires in COVID-19. Clones were read by immunoSEQ multiplex PCR, and TCRdb kept only the in-frame ones, dropping some. The sample lists 350,000 or so clones, about 92% seen once, with about 3.9% in the top ten. Source material: peripheral blood. The receptors derive from a woman aged 55-70 years with COVID-19, enrolled during active disease. Each CDR3 is given with its conserved first and last residue. D genes are given only for firm matches. Rows give clone size only sometimes, using once, few, many, or a class for an expanded clone.

d_gene,j_gene,abundance,v_gene,len,CDR3nt,CDR3aa
TRBD2,TRBJ2-1,many,TRBV19,14,TGTGCCAGTAGTATAGGGGGACTAGCGGGCGAGCAGTTCTTC,CASSIGGLAGEQFF
.,TRBJ1-1,.,TRBV7-8,13,TGTGCCAGCAGCCTCAACCAACTCACTGAAGCTTTCTTT,CASSLNQLTEAFF
TRBD2,TRBJ2-7,once,TRBV2,12,TGTGCCAGCAGTGATGGCGGGGGCGAGCAGTACTTC,CASSDGGGEQYF
TRBD1,TRBJ1-5,once,TRBV6-5,14,TGTGCCAGCATGCGGACAGGGGGCAATCAGCCCCAGCATTTT,CASMRTGGNQPQHF
.,TRBJ1-2,.,TRBV21-1,12,TGTGCCAGCTGTGGCAGGGCGTATGGCTACACCTTC,CASCGRAYGYTF
TRBD1,TRBJ1-5,.,TRBV23-1,17,TGCGCCAGCAGTCAAAACGGGACAGGGGCCCACTTCCAGCCCCAGCATTTT,CASSQNGTGAHFQPQHF
.,TRBJ1-1,few,TRBV9,12,TGTGCCAGCAGCGGCGACGGGGGGACAGCTTTCTTT,CASSGDGGTAFF
TRBD1,TRBJ1-2,once,TRBV12-3/TRBV12-4,13,TGTGCCAGCAGTCAGGGACAGGGCTATGGCTACACCTTC,CASSQGQGYGYTF
.,TRBJ1-5,.,TRBV4-1,16,TGCGCCAGCAGCCAAGATCCCGGCAGGGTCAATCAGCCCCAGCATTTT,CASSQDPGRVNQPQHF
.,TRBJ2-7,once,TRBV18,13,TGTGCCAGCTCACGGGGGACATTATACGAGCAGTACTTC,CASSRGTLYEQYF
.,TRBJ2-7,.,TRBV27,15,TGTGCCAGCAGTATCAGGGGCGAGATCTTCTACGAGCAGTACTTC,CASSIRGEIFYEQYF
.,TRBJ1-1,few,TRBV6-1,14,TGTGCCAGCAGTGAAGTGGCGGGCCGGAAGGAAGCTTTCTTT,CASSEVAGRKEAFF
.,TRBJ1-1,.,TRBV30,11,TGTGCCTGGAGGGCGAACACTGAAGCTTTCTTT,CAWRANTEAFF
TRBD1,TRBJ1-1,.,TRBV4-2,12,TGTGCCAGCAGCCCAGGGGGTGTGCGGGCTTTCTTT,CASSPGGVRAFF
.,TRBJ2-1,.,TRBV19,17,TGTGCCAGTAGTACCTCGGGCGGGGCGAGCTCCTACAATGAGCAGTTCTTC,CASSTSGGASSYNEQFF
TRBD1,TRBJ1-6,.,TRBV19,14,TGTGCCAGTACCCTACAGGGGACAAATTCACCCCTCCACTTT,CASTLQGTNSPLHF
TRBD1,TRBJ1-4,.,TRBV2,17,TGTGCCAGCAGTTATGGACAGGGCTCAGCAACTAATGAAAAACTGTTTTTT,CASSYGQGSATNEKLFF
TRBD2,TRBJ2-7,once,TRBV7-9,18,TGTGCCAGCAGCTTAGAGCGGACTAGCGGGGGGGCGAAGGACGAGCAGTACTTC,CASSLERTSGGAKDEQYF
TRBD1,TRBJ1-3,.,TRBV6-2/TRBV6-3,16,TGTGCCAGCAGTTACCAGGACAGGGTAGCTGGAAACACCATATATTTT,CASSYQDRVAGNTIYF
.,TRBJ1-1,.,TRBV28,12,TGTGCCAGCAGCTTCAGGGAAACTGAAGCTTTCTTT,CASSFRETEAFF
.,TRBJ1-2,.,TRBV19,15,TGTGCCAGTAGTATAGGGGCGGGAGTGAACTATGGCTACACCTTC,CASSIGAGVNYGYTF
TRBD2,TRBJ2-2,.,TRBV18,17,TGTGCCAGCTCACCATTTTCCGGGACTAGTTCCACCGGGGAGCTGTTTTTT,CASSPFSGTSSTGELFF
TRBD2,TRBJ2-3,.,TRBV7-3,16,TGTGCCAGCAGCCCCGGACTAGCGGGGGGGCGGGATACGCAGTATTTT,CASSPGLAGGRDTQYF
.,TRBJ2-1,.,TRBV5-1,18,TGCGCCAGCAGCTGGGGGGATCGTGGCAGAACCTCCTACAATGAGCAGTTCTTC,CASSWGDRGRTSYNEQFF
TRBD1,TRBJ1-1,.,TRBV5-1,13,TGCGCCAGCAGCCAACAGGGGGGGACTGAAGCTTTCTTT,CASSQQGGTEAFF
TRBD2,TRBJ2-1,once,TRBV7-3,14,TGTGCCAGCAGCCGCGGGACTAGCGGGGATGAGCAGTTCTTC,CASSRGTSGDEQFF
TRBD2,TRBJ2-1,.,TRBV28,15,TGTGCCAGCAGTTCCGGGGGGGCCCTCTACAATGAGCAGTTCTTC,CASSSGGALYNEQFF
.,TRBJ1-3,.,TRBV5-1,16,TGCGCCAGCAGCGCGGGGACCGCCTTCCCTGGAAACACCATATATTTT,CASSAGTAFPGNTIYF
TRBD1,TRBJ1-1,.,TRBV3-1/TRBV3-2,15,TGTGCCAGCAGCCAAGGGACAGGGGTGAACACTGAAGCTTTCTTT,CASSQGTGVNTEAFF